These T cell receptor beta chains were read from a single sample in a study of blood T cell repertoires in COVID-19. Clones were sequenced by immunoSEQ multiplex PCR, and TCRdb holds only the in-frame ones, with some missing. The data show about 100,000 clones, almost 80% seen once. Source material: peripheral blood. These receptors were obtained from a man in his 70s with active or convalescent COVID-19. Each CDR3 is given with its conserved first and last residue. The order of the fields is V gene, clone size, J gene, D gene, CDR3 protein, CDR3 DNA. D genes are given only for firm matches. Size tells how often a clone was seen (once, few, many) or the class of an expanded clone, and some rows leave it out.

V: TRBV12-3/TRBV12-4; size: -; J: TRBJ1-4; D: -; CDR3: CASSLSGVEKLFF; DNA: TGTGCCAGCAGTTTAAGCGGAGTAGAAAAACTGTTTTTT
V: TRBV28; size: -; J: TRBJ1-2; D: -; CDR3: CASSQDNNYGYTF; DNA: TGTGCCAGCAGCCAAGACAATAACTATGGCTACACCTTC
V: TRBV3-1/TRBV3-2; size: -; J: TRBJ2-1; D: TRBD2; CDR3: CASSRLTLAGLREQFF; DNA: TGTGCCAGCAGCCGACTAACGCTAGCGGGACTAAGGGAGCAGTTCTTC
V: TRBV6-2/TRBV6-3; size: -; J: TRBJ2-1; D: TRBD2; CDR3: CASSSLAGANNEQFF; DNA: TGTGCCAGCAGTTCTCTAGCGGGAGCCAATAATGAGCAGTTCTTC
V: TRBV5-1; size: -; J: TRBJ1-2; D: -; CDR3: CASSLDPGTYGYTF; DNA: TGCGCCAGCAGCTTGGATCCAGGCACCTATGGCTACACCTTC
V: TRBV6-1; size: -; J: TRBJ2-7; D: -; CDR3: CASSDSWLGPYEQYF; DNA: TGTGCCAGCAGTGATTCATGGCTGGGGCCCTACGAGCAGTACTTC
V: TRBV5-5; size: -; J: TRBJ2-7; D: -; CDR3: CASSFQGGYEQYF; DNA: TGTGCCAGCAGCTTTCAGGGGGGCTACGAGCAGTACTTC
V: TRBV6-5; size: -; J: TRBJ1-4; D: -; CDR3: CASSYTGTSNEKLFF; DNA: TGTGCCAGCAGTTACACCGGGACATCTAATGAAAAACTGTTTTTT
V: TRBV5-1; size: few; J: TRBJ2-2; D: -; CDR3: CASSLGRGTGELFF; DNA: TGCGCCAGCAGCTTGGGACGAGGGACCGGGGAGCTGTTTTTT
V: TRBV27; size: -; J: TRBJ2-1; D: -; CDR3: CASSFLPQGRTYNEQFF; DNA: TGTGCCAGCAGTTTCCTACCCCAGGGGCGGACCTACAATGAGCAGTTCTTC